This T cell receptor (beta chain) was sequenced for a study of OX40 agonist ivuxolimab in advanced cancers. Measured with immunoSEQ multiplex PCR; TCRdb has only the in-frame clones, and not every one. The data show nearly 110,000 clones, more than 85% seen once. Germline V CDR1 and CDR2: SGHRS, YFSETQ. With 4 bases clipped from V and 5 bases from J, the junction kept 9 bases outside the gene matches. The CDR3 is made up of 16 amino acids. This receptor was obtained from an adult with an advanced solid tumor such as melanoma, head and neck, liver or kidney cancer. Here the sequenced sample was CD4+ or CD8+ T cells sorted from blood, taken in a trial of the OX40 agonist ivuxolimab. V and J are TRBV5-1 and TRBJ1-1; 12 bases are a match to TRBD1. The CDR3 nucleotides read TGCGCCAGCAGCGGGGGGACAGGGGGCGAGGTTACTGAAGCTTTCTTT. As protein: CASSGGTGGEVTEAFF.